The 9 T cell receptor beta chains below were found in one sample sequenced in a study of blood T cell repertoires in COVID-19. Only in-frame clones appear in the TCRdb table, and some are missing; sequencing was by immunoSEQ multiplex PCR. The table lists 240,000 or so clones, approximately 86% of them singletons, with around 2.9% in the top ten. Input material: peripheral blood. The receptors were gathered from a woman between 25 and 40 years old who had recovered from COVID-19.

The gene calls are TRBV7-9 and TRBJ1-1; TRBD1 aligns across 8 bases. V trimming: 1 base; J trimming: 2 bases; junction bases outside the gene matches: 6. CDR3 length: 16 residues. Germline V gives CDR1 SEHNR, CDR2 FQNEAQ (reference sequence). In DNA, the CDR3 is TGTGCCAGCAGCTTAGACAGGGGGTGGTTAAACACTGAAGCTTTCTTT. It codes for CASSLDRGWLNTEAFF.

The table lists this clone with a count of one. Other nucleotide sequences in the sample specify the same CDR3. The V and J genes are TRBV7-3 and TRBJ2-1; possible D gene TRBD2, 6 bases. Germline V gene sequence: CDR1 SGHTA, CDR2 FQGTGA. Trimming took 6 bases from V and 1 from J, leaving 7 bases between them. This CDR3 comprises 13 residues. CDR3 sequence: CASSAGSYNEQFF. In DNA, the CDR3 is TGTGCCAGCAGTGCGGGATCCTACAATGAGCAGTTCTTC.

This CDR3 reads CASTGTPMGEAFF. CDR3 in DNA: TGTGCCAGTACCGGGACACCGATGGGTGAAGCTTTCTTT. The rearrangement joins TRBV19 to TRBJ1-1; a possible D gene is TRBD1 (6 bases). Trimming cost V 7 bases and J 7 bases, with 16 bases left between them. Germline V lookup: CDR1 LNHDA, CDR2 SQIVND (reference sequence). The CDR3 has 13 residues. Together with reference TRBV19 and TRBJ1-1, the CDR3 gives the full variable domain: DGGITQSPKYLFRKEGQNVTLSCEQNLNHDAMYWYRQDPGQGLRLIYYSQIVNDFQKGDIAEGYSVSREKKESFPLTVTSAQKNPTAFYLCASTGTPMGEAFFGQGTRLTVV.

The chain has TRBV4-1 and TRBJ1-1, with D possibly being TRBD1 (5 bases). The CDR3 has 14 residues. The V gene's germline CDR1 is MGHRA and CDR2 YSYEKL. The ends were cut back, 4 bases at V and 4 bases at J, with 13 bases in the middle. This chain's CDR3 is CASSLTGGGTEAFF. Here the CDR3 DNA reads TGCGCCAGCAGCCTGACGGGGGGGGGCACTGAAGCTTTCTTT.

The chain carries TRBV13 and TRBJ2-5; D is possibly TRBD2 (6 bases). The germline V gene encodes CDR1 PRHDT and CDR2 FYEKMQ (reference sequence). V was cut by 3 bases and J by 4 bases, with 12 bases left in between. The CDR3 totals 14 residues. The DNA for the CDR3 is TGTGCCAGCAGCTTGCGGGGAGCACCAGAGACCCAGTACTTC. It yields the protein CASSLRGAPETQYF.

The chain links TRBV27 to TRBJ2-3, with a weak D call TRBD2 (6 bases). There are 15 residues in the CDR3. Germline lookup yields CDR1 MNHEY and CDR2 SMNVEV (reference sequence). V was cut by 1 base and J by 4 bases, with 12 bases left in between. This chain's CDR3 is CASSLFVGEADTQYF. The CDR3 DNA reads as TGTGCCAGCAGTTTATTTGTGGGGGAGGCAGATACGCAGTATTTT.

The chain employs TRBV6-6 and TRBJ1-4; 9 bases match TRBD1. V shed 6 bases, J shed 6 bases, and the junction held 2 bases outside the gene matches. CDR1 and CDR2 from the germline V gene are MNHNY and SVGAGI (reference sequence). The CDR3 loop spans 13 amino acids. CDR3 sequence reads: CASRQGADEKLFF. DNA of the CDR3: TGTGCCAGCAGACAGGGGGCGGATGAAAAACTGTTTTTT.

The gene calls are TRBV19 and TRBJ1-2; D may be TRBD1 (6 bases). V lost 6 bases to trimming and J lost 6 bases, with 17 bases between them. The CDR3 is made up of 14 amino acids. The germline CDR1 and CDR2 sequences are LNHDA and SQIVND (reference sequence). This chain's CDR3 is CASSLQGTGDGYTF. The CDR3 coding sequence is TGTGCCAGTAGCTTACAGGGAACCGGGGATGGCTACACCTTC. The variable domain in full, with the rest retrieved from reference TRBV19 and TRBJ1-2, is DGGITQSPKYLFRKEGQNVTLSCEQNLNHDAMYWYRQDPGQGLRLIYYSQIVNDFQKGDIAEGYSVSREKKESFPLTVTSAQKNPTAFYLCASSLQGTGDGYTFGSGTRLTVV.

The chain employs TRBV7-9 and TRBJ2-7; 10 nucleotides agree with TRBD1. Germline CDR1 is SEHNR and CDR2 is FQNEAQ (reference sequence). V was clipped by 5 bases and J by 3 bases; unmatched bases: 4. The CDR3 totals 14 residues. The CDR3 DNA follows: TGTGCCAGCAGCCCCGGGACAGGGGACTACGAGCAGTACTTC. It is translated as CASSPGTGDYEQYF. Together with reference TRBV7-9 and TRBJ2-7, the CDR3 gives the full variable domain: DTGVSQNPRHKITKRGQNVTFRCDPISEHNRLYWYRQTLGQGPEFLTYFQNEAQLEKSRLLSDRFSAERPKGSFSTLEIQRTEQGDSAMYLCASSPGTGDYEQYFGPGTRLTVT.